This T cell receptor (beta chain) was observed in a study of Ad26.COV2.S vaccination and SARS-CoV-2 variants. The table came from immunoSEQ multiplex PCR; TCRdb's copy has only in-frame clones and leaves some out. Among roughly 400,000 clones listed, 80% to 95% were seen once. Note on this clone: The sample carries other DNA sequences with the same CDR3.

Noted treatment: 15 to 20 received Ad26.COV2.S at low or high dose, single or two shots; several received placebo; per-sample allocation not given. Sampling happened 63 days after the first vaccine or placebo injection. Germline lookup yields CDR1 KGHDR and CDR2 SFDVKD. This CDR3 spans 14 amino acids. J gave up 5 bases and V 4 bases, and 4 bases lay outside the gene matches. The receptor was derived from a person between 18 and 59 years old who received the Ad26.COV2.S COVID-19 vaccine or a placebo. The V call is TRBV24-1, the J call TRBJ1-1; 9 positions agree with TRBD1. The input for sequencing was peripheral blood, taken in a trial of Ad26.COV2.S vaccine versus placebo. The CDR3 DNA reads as TGTGCCACCAGTGACCCCGGACAGGGGACTGAAGCTTTCTTT. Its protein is CATSDPGQGTEAFF.